Detailed here is one T cell receptor (beta chain). In this sample, this clonotype turned up many times. This receptor's antigen is unknown. No base quality information exists; no much larger clone differs at one position. The sample belongs to a study of T-cell memory formation after mild COVID-19 (dated by TCRdb to 2020 to 2023). Study-wide context: TCR sequence clusters from the two donors were found to be largely donor specific. Longitudinal TCRalpha and TCRbeta repertoire sequencing tracked T-cell clones expanding and contracting after mild COVID-19 in a couple of donors. Two young, previously healthy adult volunteers, one female and one male, were included in the cohort.

The instrument was an Illumina NovaSeq 6000. Using 5'RACE with constant-segment primers, TCRalpha and TCRbeta cDNA libraries were constructed, with sample barcodes and unique molecular identifiers added in the process. Trizol reagent was used to extract RNA from every sample. Library amplification was performed in two PCR steps, and a second sample barcode and Illumina TruSeq adapters were introduced in the second step. Libraries were sequenced on an Illumina NovaSeq with 2 x 150 bp paired-end reads. Per the original workflow: With migec v1.2.7, reads were demultiplexed and then collapsed into UMI-guided consensus sequences. Using mixcr v2.1.11, UMI consensuses were aligned to TRA and TRB V and J templates and then assembled into clonotypes. Expanded or contracted clonotypes were those called significant by both edgeR and NoisET, with noise models trained on biological replicates. edgeR calls used a false discovery rate-adjusted p below 0.01 and a log2 fold-change threshold of 1. As an exploratory analysis of dynamics, PCA with hierarchical clustering was applied to max-normalized trajectories of the 1000 most abundant clonotypes. Separately sequenced CD4+ and CD8+ repertoires were used to assign the CD4 or CD8 phenotype of responding clones. TCRdb reprocessed the public reads (quality trimming at Q25 with fastp, clone calling with MiXCR) and kept in-frame beta chains. Each entry is one CDR3 protein sequence, shown with its most common DNA and genes. TCRdb's processing, not the authors', yielded these V and J calls. For this sample the table gives hundreds of thousands of distinct CDR3 sequences, of which around 13% were detected only once. The top ten clonotypes cover 20% to 25% of the sample.

Study-wide findings and limitations: Contracting CD4+ clones were located mainly in the CM and EM memory subsets, whereas CD8+ clones were found to be enriched in EMRA. SARS-CoV-2 specificity of the second-wave clones peaking on day 37 was not confirmed. Only two mild cases were covered by the study, and larger cohorts that include severe cases with pre-infection samples were considered necessary. From day 15 to 85, contracting clones showed balanced CD4/CD8 phenotypes, whereas a second wave of clones that expanded from day 15 to 37 leaned towards CD4+. The detection of some responding clones in pre-infection memory suggests that pre-existing cross-reactive memory T cells joined the SARS-CoV-2 response.

Ficoll-Paque density gradient centrifugation was the method used to isolate PBMCs. The CDR3 runs 14 residues from the cysteine to the phenylalanine. The entry retains the CDR3 DNA only, 42 bases that are in frame from base 1. V trim: 8 bases; J trim: 6 bases; unmatched bases: 10. The rearranged segments are TRBV12-3 or TRBV12-4 and TRBJ2-4, and 7 bases in between align with TRBD2. The TCR originated in a man between 18 and 29 years old who had mild COVID-19 (a few samples of this study predate the infection). The sample titles of this study are shuffled in the database, so cell type and time point are left out; the donor was told from shared clones. Sequencing was performed on PBMCs or a T cell subset sorted from them (not recorded which). The DNA sequence reads TGTGCCAGCGCGCCTCGGGAGCGGGGAAACATTCAGTACTTC. Its protein reads: CASAPRERGNIQYF.